The rows below give T cell receptor beta chains drawn from one sample of a study of shared clonotypes between healthy human individuals. Here immunoSEQ multiplex PCR was the method, and the copy in TCRdb shows in-frame clones only, minus some. The profile shows over 2 million clones, just under 95% of them singletons. Sequencing used naive CD4+ T cells from PBMCs. These receptors were obtained from a man aged 18-30 years in good health. Some clones in this sample may be carry-over from other donors' samples. CDR3s leave out the opening cysteine and the closing phenylalanine or tryptophan. The order of the fields is J gene, V gene, CDR3 protein.

j_call: TRBJ2-5
v_call: TRBV5-4
cdr3_aa: ASSIWATETQY

j_call: TRBJ1-3
v_call: TRBV6-1
cdr3_aa: ASSESLGQGYWGNTIY

j_call: TRBJ2-5
v_call: TRBV6-6
cdr3_aa: ASSRLQETQY

j_call: TRBJ2-1
v_call: TRBV10-3
cdr3_aa: AISGDKTYNEQF

j_call: TRBJ2-2
v_call: TRBV28
cdr3_aa: ASSLLAPGELF

j_call: TRBJ2-3
v_call: TRBV27
cdr3_aa: ASSWDFSTDTQY

j_call: TRBJ2-1
v_call: TRBV11-3
cdr3_aa: ASSLGGTEYYNEQF

j_call: TRBJ1-1
v_call: TRBV29-1
cdr3_aa: SVAFRAEAF

j_call: TRBJ1-5
v_call: TRBV6-1
cdr3_aa: ASSGRTGDNQPQH

j_call: TRBJ1-2
v_call: TRBV28
cdr3_aa: ASSLTYGYT

j_call: TRBJ1-3
v_call: TRBV5-6
cdr3_aa: ASSLARDGNTIY

j_call: TRBJ2-7
v_call: TRBV28
cdr3_aa: ASTRAGYEQY

j_call: TRBJ2-7
v_call: TRBV4-2
cdr3_aa: ASSRDSSFSYEQY

j_call: TRBJ2-7
v_call: TRBV29-1
cdr3_aa: SVGISTSYEQY

j_call: TRBJ1-2
v_call: TRBV5-4
cdr3_aa: ASSVGDGGNYGYT

j_call: TRBJ2-7
v_call: TRBV30
cdr3_aa: AWSEANEQY

j_call: TRBJ2-7
v_call: TRBV2
cdr3_aa: AGGTSGPGGEQY

j_call: TRBJ2-5
v_call: TRBV19
cdr3_aa: ASSTLQGRETQY

j_call: TRBJ2-2
v_call: TRBV7-3
cdr3_aa: ASSLTGGGTTGELF

j_call: TRBJ2-1
v_call: TRBV6-5
cdr3_aa: ASTRLAGVGEQF

j_call: TRBJ2-2
v_call: TRBV29-1
cdr3_aa: SVGATGELF

j_call: TRBJ1-3
v_call: TRBV5-1
cdr3_aa: ASSPATIGTIY

j_call: TRBJ2-7
v_call: TRBV28
cdr3_aa: ASGATGPMREQY

j_call: TRBJ2-5
v_call: TRBV7-2
cdr3_aa: ASSSSRGLPPETQY

j_call: TRBJ2-5
v_call: TRBV29-1
cdr3_aa: SILTGYEETQY

j_call: TRBJ2-1
v_call: TRBV27
cdr3_aa: ASSPRTRERHEQF

j_call: TRBJ1-3
v_call: TRBV2
cdr3_aa: ASSPRPSPSSRY

j_call: TRBJ2-1
v_call: TRBV10-3
cdr3_aa: AIRGEGLHEQF

j_call: .
v_call: TRBV11-3
cdr3_aa: ASSSQGNSYEQY

j_call: TRBJ2-7
v_call: TRBV9
cdr3_aa: ASSVDLGSYEQY

j_call: TRBJ1-6
v_call: TRBV28
cdr3_aa: ASSYPTANNSPLH

j_call: TRBJ1-2
v_call: TRBV19
cdr3_aa: ASSIEGNGYT

j_call: TRBJ2-3
v_call: TRBV5-4
cdr3_aa: ANTPQSGVGDTQY

j_call: TRBJ2-7
v_call: TRBV10-2
cdr3_aa: ASSDQMATYEQY

j_call: TRBJ2-7
v_call: TRBV11-3
cdr3_aa: ASSLEAGLTYEQY

j_call: TRBJ2-1
v_call: TRBV9
cdr3_aa: ASSVDRTSRQF

j_call: TRBJ2-1
v_call: TRBV6-4
cdr3_aa: ASSKQPGQNNEQF

j_call: TRBJ2-3
v_call: TRBV5-1
cdr3_aa: ASSSWVGGTDTQY

j_call: TRBJ2-7
v_call: TRBV5-4
cdr3_aa: ASSLLSGGPFHEQY

j_call: TRBJ2-1
v_call: TRBV28
cdr3_aa: ASKGGGLFGDEQF

j_call: TRBJ1-2
v_call: TRBV11-2
cdr3_aa: ASSLGGDYGYT

j_call: TRBJ1-5
v_call: TRBV28
cdr3_aa: ASSLVGRGLEDSNQPQH

j_call: TRBJ2-5
v_call: TRBV5-4
cdr3_aa: ASSLGAGQRKETQY

j_call: TRBJ2-3
v_call: TRBV5-1
cdr3_aa: ATRDYRRSDTQY

j_call: TRBJ2-5
v_call: TRBV7-3
cdr3_aa: ASSLKGQPFVETQY

j_call: TRBJ2-7
v_call: TRBV28
cdr3_aa: ASSLILMDPSSYEQY

j_call: TRBJ1-1
v_call: TRBV5-1
cdr3_aa: ASSPTVGGWSNTEAF

j_call: TRBJ2-2
v_call: TRBV9
cdr3_aa: ASSVEQGATGELF

j_call: TRBJ1-1
v_call: TRBV9
cdr3_aa: ASSVSGFDEAF

j_call: TRBJ1-4
v_call: TRBV7-9
cdr3_aa: ASSLTGEKLF

j_call: TRBJ2-3
v_call: TRBV11-2
cdr3_aa: ASSLMLSTDTQY

j_call: TRBJ1-3
v_call: TRBV2
cdr3_aa: ASSAEKAGNTIY

j_call: TRBJ1-3
v_call: TRBV6-1
cdr3_aa: ASSERVVRGGNTIY

j_call: TRBJ2-4
v_call: TRBV11-2
cdr3_aa: ASSRDIQNIQY

j_call: TRBJ1-2
v_call: TRBV28
cdr3_aa: ASSIRTANYGYT

j_call: TRBJ1-1
v_call: TRBV6-5
cdr3_aa: AGVMYPRDTEAF

j_call: TRBJ1-3
v_call: TRBV6-5
cdr3_aa: ASSYSRQAGNTIY

j_call: TRBJ1-5
v_call: TRBV29-1
cdr3_aa: SVTVGTVSNQPQH

j_call: TRBJ1-2
v_call: TRBV28
cdr3_aa: ASATGSLYGYT